The present TCR beta chain was sequenced within a study of blood T cell repertoires in COVID-19. Turning to the study itself: The analysed material was cDNA or gDNA that came from T cells, B-cell-depleted T cells, or PBMCs.

Germline values: CDR1 SGDLS, CDR2 YYNGEE. The CDR3 is 17 amino acids. Losses at the gene ends were 0 bases for V and 5 bases for J; bases not matched to a gene: 9. Using immunoSEQ multiplex PCR, the repertoire was profiled, and TCRdb retains in-frame clones only, with some absent. This sample carries some 300,000 clones, over 80% of them seen once, and the ten largest clones take 5.5% to 8%. The material sequenced was peripheral blood. The sequence was collected from a woman in her forties or fifties with COVID-19, enrolled during active disease. The V and J genes are TRBV9 and TRBJ2-5; 11 nucleotides line up with TRBD2. DNA of the CDR3: TGTGCCAGCAGCGTAGGGATAGCGGGAGGGCCCCGGGAGACCCAGTACTTC. This encodes CASSVGIAGGPRETQYF.